The T cell receptor (beta chain) under discussion was sequenced for a study of blood T cell repertoires in COVID-19. Overall study: The study drew acute and convalescent COVID-19 samples from the United States, Italy and Spain. T cells, B-cell-depleted T cells, or PBMCs supplied cDNA or gDNA.

Authors' processing steps: Using reference gene primer amplification, nucleated cell counts were estimated. Sequencing used immunoSEQ multiplex PCR; TCRdb keeps in-frame clones, though not all of them. V and J calls and clone size are those listed in that table; D and trimming were worked out from the DNA. The table lists 58,000 or so clones, about 85% of them singletons. Trimming removed 7 bases at V and 1 base at J, with 16 bases between. The CDR3 has 15 amino acids. Germline V gene sequence: CDR1 MDHEN, CDR2 SYDVKM. This TCR derives from a woman between 65 and 79 years old with active COVID-19. The specimen sequenced was peripheral blood. The chain recombines TRBV28 with TRBJ1-1; perhaps TRBD1 as D (5 bases). CDR3 sequence reads: CASTPPGGANTEAFF. CDR3 coding DNA: TGTGCCAGCACCCCTCCCGGTGGGGCGAACACTGAAGCTTTCTTT.